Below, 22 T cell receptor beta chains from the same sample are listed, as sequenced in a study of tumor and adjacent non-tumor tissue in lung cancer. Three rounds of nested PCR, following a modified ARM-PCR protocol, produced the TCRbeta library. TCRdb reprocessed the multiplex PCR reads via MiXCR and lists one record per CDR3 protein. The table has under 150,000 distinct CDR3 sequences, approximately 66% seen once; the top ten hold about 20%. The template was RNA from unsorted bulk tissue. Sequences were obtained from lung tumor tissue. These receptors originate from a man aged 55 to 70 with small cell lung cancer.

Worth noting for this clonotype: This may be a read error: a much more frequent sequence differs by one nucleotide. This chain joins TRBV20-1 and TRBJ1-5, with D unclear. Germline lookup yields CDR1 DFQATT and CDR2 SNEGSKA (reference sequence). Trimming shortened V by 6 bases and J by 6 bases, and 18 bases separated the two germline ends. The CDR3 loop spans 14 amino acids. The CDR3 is CSAGSAGIGQPQHF. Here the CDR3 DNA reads TGCAGTGCAGGGTCGGCGGGGATTGGTCAGCCCCAGCATTTT.

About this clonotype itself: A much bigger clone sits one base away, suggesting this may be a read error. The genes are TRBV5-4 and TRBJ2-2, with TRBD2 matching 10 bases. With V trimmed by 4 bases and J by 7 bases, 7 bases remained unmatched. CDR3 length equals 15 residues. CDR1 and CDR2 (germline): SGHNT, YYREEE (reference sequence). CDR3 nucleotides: TGTGCCAGCAGCCGGGGACTAGCGAGAGACGGGGAGCTGTTTTTT. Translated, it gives CASSRGLARDGELFF. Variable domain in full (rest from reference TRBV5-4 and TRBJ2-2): ETGVTQSPTHLIKTRGQQVTLRCSSQSGHNTVSWYQQALGQGPQFIFQYYREEENGRGNFPPRFSGLQFPNYSSELNVNALELDDSALYLCASSRGLARDGELFFGEGSRLTVL.

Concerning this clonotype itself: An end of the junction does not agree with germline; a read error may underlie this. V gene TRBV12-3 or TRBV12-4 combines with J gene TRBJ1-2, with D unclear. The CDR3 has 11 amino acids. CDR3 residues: CASINPDGYTF. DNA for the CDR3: TGTGCCAGCATCAACCCTGACGGCTACACCTTT.

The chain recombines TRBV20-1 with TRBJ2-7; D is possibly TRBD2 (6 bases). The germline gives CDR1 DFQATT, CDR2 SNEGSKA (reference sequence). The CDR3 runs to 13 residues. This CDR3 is CSARLRGTYGQYV. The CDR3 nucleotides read TGCAGTGCTAGACTGCGGGGAACCTACGGGCAGTACGTC.

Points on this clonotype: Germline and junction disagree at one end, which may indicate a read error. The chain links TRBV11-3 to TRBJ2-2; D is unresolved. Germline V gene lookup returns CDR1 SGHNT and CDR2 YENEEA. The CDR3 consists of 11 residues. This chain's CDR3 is CVSSFHRELFF. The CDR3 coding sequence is TGTGTCAGCAGCTTTCACAGGGAGCTGTTTTTT. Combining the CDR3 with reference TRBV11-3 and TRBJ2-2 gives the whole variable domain EAGVVQSPRYKIIEKKQPVAFWCNPISGHNTLYWYLQNLGQGPELLIRYENEEAVDDSQLPKDRFSAERLKGVDSTLKIQPAELGDSAVYLCVSSFHRELFFGEGSRLTVL.

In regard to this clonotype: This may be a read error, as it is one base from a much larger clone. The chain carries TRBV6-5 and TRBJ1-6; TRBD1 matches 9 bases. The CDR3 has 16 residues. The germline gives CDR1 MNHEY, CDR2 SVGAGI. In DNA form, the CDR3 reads TGTGTCAGCAGTTACTCGATAGGGACAGGGTCTTCACCCCTCCACTTT. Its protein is CVSSYSIGTGSSPLHF.

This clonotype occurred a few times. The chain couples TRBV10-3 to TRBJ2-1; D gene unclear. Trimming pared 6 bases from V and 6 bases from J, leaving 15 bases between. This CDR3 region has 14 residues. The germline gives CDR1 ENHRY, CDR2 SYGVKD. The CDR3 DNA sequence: TGTGCCATCAGACCGGTCTCGTCGTCCAATGAGCAGTTCTTC. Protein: CAIRPVSSSNEQFF.

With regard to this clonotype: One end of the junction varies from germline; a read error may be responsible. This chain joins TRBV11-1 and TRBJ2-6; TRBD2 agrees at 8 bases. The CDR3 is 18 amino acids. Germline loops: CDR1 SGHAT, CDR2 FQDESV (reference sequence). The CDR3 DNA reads TGTGCAAGCAGCTTATTAGCGGGAACGCTCGCTGGGGCCAACGTCCTGACTTTC. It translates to CASSLLAGTLAGANVLTF.

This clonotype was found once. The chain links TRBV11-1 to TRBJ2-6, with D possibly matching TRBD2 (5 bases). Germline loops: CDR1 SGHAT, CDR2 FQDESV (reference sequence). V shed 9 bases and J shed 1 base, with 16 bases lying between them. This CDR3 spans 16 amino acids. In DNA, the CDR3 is TGTGCCAGTAGTCAAACGACGGGGTCTGGGGCCAACGTCCTGACTTTC. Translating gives CASSQTTGSGANVLTF. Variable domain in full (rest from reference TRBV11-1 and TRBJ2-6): EAEVAQSPRYKITEKSQAVAFWCDPISGHATLYWYRQILGQGPELLVQFQDESVVDDSQLPKDRFSAERLKGVDSTLKIQPAELGDSAMYLCASSQTTGSGANVLTFGAGSRLTVL.

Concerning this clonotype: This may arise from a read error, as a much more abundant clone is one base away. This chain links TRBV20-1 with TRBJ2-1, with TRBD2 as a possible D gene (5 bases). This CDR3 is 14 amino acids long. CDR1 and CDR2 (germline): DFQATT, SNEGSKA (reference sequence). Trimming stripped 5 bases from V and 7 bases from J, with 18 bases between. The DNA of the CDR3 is TGCAGTGCTCGGGCTAGCACCCTACAAAATGAGCAGTTCTTC. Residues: CSARASTLQNEQFF.

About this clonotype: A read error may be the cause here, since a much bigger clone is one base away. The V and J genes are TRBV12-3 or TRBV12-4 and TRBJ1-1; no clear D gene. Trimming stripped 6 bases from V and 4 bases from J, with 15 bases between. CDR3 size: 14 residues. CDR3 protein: CASRRKELATEAFF. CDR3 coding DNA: TGTGCCAGCAGGAGGAAGGAGTTAGCCACTGAAGCTTTCTTT.

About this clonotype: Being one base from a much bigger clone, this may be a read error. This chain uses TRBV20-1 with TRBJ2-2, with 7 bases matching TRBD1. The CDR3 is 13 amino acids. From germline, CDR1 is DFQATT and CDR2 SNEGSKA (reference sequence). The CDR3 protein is CNASRGSTGELFF. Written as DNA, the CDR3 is TGCAATGCTAGCAGGGGGAGTACCGGGGAGCTGTTTTTT.

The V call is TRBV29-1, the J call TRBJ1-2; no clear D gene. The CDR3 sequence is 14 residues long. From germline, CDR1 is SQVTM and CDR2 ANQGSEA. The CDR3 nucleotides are TGCAACATTGTCGTTGGGCAACAAAACTATGGCTACACCTTC. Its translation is CNIVVGQQNYGYTF.

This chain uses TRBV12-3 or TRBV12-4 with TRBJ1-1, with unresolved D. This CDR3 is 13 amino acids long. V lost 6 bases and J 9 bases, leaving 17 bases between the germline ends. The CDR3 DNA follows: TGTGCCAGCAGCGCTTTTGGGGTTGGTAAAGCTTTCTTT. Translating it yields CASSAFGVGKAFF.

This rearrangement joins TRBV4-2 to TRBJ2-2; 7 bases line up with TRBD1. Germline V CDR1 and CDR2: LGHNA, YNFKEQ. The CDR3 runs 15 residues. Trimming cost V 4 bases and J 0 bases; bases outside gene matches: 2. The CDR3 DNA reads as TGTGCCAGCAGCCGAGGACAGGCGAACACCGGGGAGCTGTTTTTT. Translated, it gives CASSRGQANTGELFF.

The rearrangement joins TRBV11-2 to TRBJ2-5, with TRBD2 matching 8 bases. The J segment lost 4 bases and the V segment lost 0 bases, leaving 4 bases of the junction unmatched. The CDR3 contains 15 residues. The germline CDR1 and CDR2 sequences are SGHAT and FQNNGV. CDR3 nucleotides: TGTGCCAGCAGCTTAGAGAGCGGGGGCGCAGAGACCCAGTACTTC. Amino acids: CASSLESGGAETQYF. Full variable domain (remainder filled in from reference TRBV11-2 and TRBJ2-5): EAGVAQSPRYKIIEKRQSVAFWCNPISGHATLYWYQQILGQGPKLLIQFQNNGVVDDSQLPKDRFSAERLKGVDSTLKIQPAKLEDSAVYLCASSLESGGAETQYFGPGTRLLVL.

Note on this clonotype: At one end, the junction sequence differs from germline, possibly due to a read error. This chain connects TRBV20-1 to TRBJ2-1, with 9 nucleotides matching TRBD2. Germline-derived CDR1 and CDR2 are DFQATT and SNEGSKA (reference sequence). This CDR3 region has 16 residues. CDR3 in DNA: TGTAGTGCTAGAGATCTATTCGGACTAGCGCCGGATGAGCAGCTCTTC. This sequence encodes CSARDLFGLAPDEQLF.

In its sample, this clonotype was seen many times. CDR3: CASTYDPAYYNEQFF. CDR3 DNA sequence: TGTGCCAGCACCTATGATCCGGCTTACTACAATGAGCAGTTCTTC. The V call is TRBV11-2, the J call TRBJ2-1; D not certain. The germline gives CDR1 SGHAT, CDR2 FQNNGV. CDR3 length equals 15 residues. Between the trimmed V and J ends, which lost 7 bases and 3 bases, there was a span of 16 bases.

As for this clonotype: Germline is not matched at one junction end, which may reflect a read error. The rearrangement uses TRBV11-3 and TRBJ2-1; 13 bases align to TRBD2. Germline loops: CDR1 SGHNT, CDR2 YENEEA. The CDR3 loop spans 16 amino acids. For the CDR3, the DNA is TGTGCAAGCAACAGGGGACTAGCGGGATGGGAGGATGAGCAGTTCTTC. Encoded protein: CASNRGLAGWEDEQFF.

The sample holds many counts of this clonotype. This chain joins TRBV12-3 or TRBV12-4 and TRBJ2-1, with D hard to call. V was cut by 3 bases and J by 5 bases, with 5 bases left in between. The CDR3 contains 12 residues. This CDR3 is CASSFRDNEQFF. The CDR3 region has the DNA TGTGCCAGCAGTTTTAGAGACAATGAGCAGTTCTTC.

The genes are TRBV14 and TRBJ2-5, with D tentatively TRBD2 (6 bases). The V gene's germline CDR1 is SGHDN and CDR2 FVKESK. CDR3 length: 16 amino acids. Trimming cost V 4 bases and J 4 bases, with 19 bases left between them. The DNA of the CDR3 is TGTGCCAGCAGCCGTGGACTAACGGGAATGGGAGAGACCCAGTACTTC. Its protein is CASSRGLTGMGETQYF.

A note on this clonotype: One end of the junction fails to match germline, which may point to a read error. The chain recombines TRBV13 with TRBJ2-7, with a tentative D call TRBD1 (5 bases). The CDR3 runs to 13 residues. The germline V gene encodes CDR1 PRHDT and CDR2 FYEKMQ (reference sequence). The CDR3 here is CVSSLTGSYEQYF. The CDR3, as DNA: TGTGTCAGCAGCTTAACAGGTTCCTACGAGCAGTACTTC.